These 30 T cell receptor beta chains came from one sample sequenced in a study of OX40 agonist ivuxolimab in advanced cancers. Profiling relied on immunoSEQ multiplex PCR, and the TCRdb table lists in-frame clones only, not all of them. The sample has some 98,000 clones, 91% seen once. The sequences come from CD4+ or CD8+ T cells sorted from blood, collected in a trial of the OX40 agonist ivuxolimab. These receptors were collected from an adult with an advanced solid tumor such as melanoma, head and neck, liver or kidney cancer.

The chain carries TRBV19 and TRBJ2-7, with D possibly matching TRBD1 (6 bases). Trimming left V 10 bases short and J 2 bases short, with 12 bases between. The CDR3 length is 12 residues. Germline V gene lookup returns CDR1 LNHDA and CDR2 SQIVND (reference sequence). In DNA form, the CDR3 reads TGTGCCACGAGAACAGGGACCTACGAGCAGTACTTC. This gives the protein CATRTGTYEQYF.

This clone has just one count. In nucleotides, the CDR3 is TGCGCCAGCAGCTCCGGAGATAGCGGGAGGGTGAAAAATGAGCAGTTCTTC. Encoded protein: CASSSGDSGRVKNEQFF. The chain has TRBV5-1 and TRBJ2-1, with 11 bases aligning to TRBD2. The CDR3 consists of 17 residues. V was pared by 3 bases and J by 7 bases, with 12 bases of the junction left unmatched. Germline loops: CDR1 SGHRS, CDR2 YFSETQ.

The chain joins TRBV12-1 to TRBJ2-7. TRBV12-1 is a pseudogene segment. The CDR3 runs 9 residues. The CDR3 reads CASRPESCF. As DNA, the CDR3 is TGTGCCAGCAGGCCAGAGTCTTGCTTC.

This chain links TRBV6-5 with TRBJ2-7; 7 bases are a match to TRBD2. The ends lost 6 bases at V and 0 bases at J; junction bases unmatched: 8. Per germline, CDR1 MNHEY and CDR2 SVGAGI. The CDR3 covers 15 residues. In nucleotides, the CDR3 is TGTGCCAGCAGCCGCCGGGAGCGGGGCTCCTACGAGCAGTACTTC. Protein: CASSRRERGSYEQYF.

This clone was seen once. Other DNA sequences of this sample code for an identical CDR3. This chain uses TRBV7-3 with TRBJ2-1; D gene uncertain. The V end lost 2 bases, the J end lost 7 bases, and 3 bases lay between the germline ends. CDR3 length equals 11 residues. Germline CDR1 and CDR2: SGHTA and FQGTGA. The CDR3 here is CASSLDNEQFF. The CDR3 DNA follows: TGTGCCAGCAGCTTAGATAATGAGCAGTTCTTC.

This clone has just one count. J is TRBJ1-6 and V is TRBV6-6, with a possible D match to TRBD1 (5 bases). CDR1 MNHNY and CDR2 SVGAGI come from the germline V gene (reference sequence). The V end was cut by 5 bases, the J end by 5 bases, with 13 bases between. This CDR3 contains 15 residues. Here the CDR3 DNA reads TGTGCCAGCAGTCCTCGCCGGGGCGATAATTCACCCCTCCACTTT. Translation: CASSPRRGDNSPLHF.

The sample holds one count of this clone. The rearrangement uses TRBV5-6 and TRBJ1-3; tentatively, D is TRBD1 (6 bases). Germline values: CDR1 SGHDT, CDR2 YYEEEE. Trimming took 2 bases from V and 2 from J, leaving 11 bases between them. The CDR3 is made up of 15 amino acids. Here the CDR3 reads CASSLSGTTGNTIYF. In DNA, the CDR3 is TGTGCCAGCAGCTTATCCGGGACAACTGGAAACACCATATATTTT.

V gene TRBV18 combines with J gene TRBJ2-7; D is undetermined. Between the trimmed V and J ends, which lost 2 bases and 2 bases, there was a span of 13 bases. The CDR3 loop spans 15 amino acids. Per germline, CDR1 KGHSH and CDR2 LQKENI. CDR3 region: CASSPDSPLTYEQYF. In DNA, the CDR3 is TGTGCCAGCTCACCAGATAGTCCACTAACCTACGAGCAGTACTTC.

This rearrangement joins TRBV28 to TRBJ2-5; no definite D call. Trimming shortened V by 3 bases and J by 5 bases, and 10 bases separated the two germline ends. Germline loops: CDR1 MDHEN, CDR2 SYDVKM. The CDR3 is 13 amino acids. The CDR3 region is CASSLDRRETQYF. The CDR3 DNA reads as TGTGCCAGCAGTTTGGATAGACGTGAGACCCAGTACTTC. The variable domain in full, with the rest retrieved from reference TRBV28 and TRBJ2-5, is DVKVTQSSRYLVKRTGEKVFLECVQDMDHENMFWYRQDPGLGLRLIYFSYDVKMKEKGDIPEGYSVSREKKERFSLILESASTNQTSMYLCASSLDRRETQYFGPGTRLLVL.

The table lists this clone with a count of one. The rearrangement joins TRBV19 to TRBJ2-2; D possibly uses TRBD1 or TRBD2 (5 bases each). There are 16 residues in the CDR3. The germline CDR1 and CDR2 sequences are LNHDA and SQIVND (reference sequence). Trimming shortened V by 6 bases and J by 6 bases, and 20 bases separated the two germline ends. CDR3 sequence reads: CASSQEGTWGSGELFF. In nucleotides, the CDR3 is TGTGCCAGTAGCCAAGAGGGAACCTGGGGGTCCGGGGAGCTGTTTTTT.

The chain links TRBV10-3 to TRBJ2-1, with TRBD2 matching 11 bases. Germline V gives CDR1 ENHRY, CDR2 SYGVKD. V dropped 4 bases and J dropped 4; count of bases not matched to a gene: 9. The CDR3 totals 17 residues. The CDR3 coding sequence is TGTGCCATCAGTGCCACGACGGGACTAGCGGTTTACAATGAGCAGTTCTTC. Translated: CAISATTGLAVYNEQFF.

The chain has TRBV2 and TRBJ2-3; TRBD2 might be the D (5 bases). The germline V gene has CDR1 SNHLY and CDR2 FYNNEI. Trimming pared 6 bases from V and 3 bases from J, leaving 13 bases between. This CDR3 contains 14 residues. In DNA form, the CDR3 reads TGTGCCAGCAGCGAGAAGAGGGCTACAGATACGCAGTATTTT. This sequence encodes CASSEKRATDTQYF.

This sequence joins TRBV4-1 and TRBJ1-2; D is ambiguous. CDR3 size: 15 residues. The V end was cut by 0 bases, the J end by 8 bases, with 16 bases between. Per the germline V gene, CDR1 is MGHRA and CDR2 is YSYEKL. CDR3 region: CASSQESSLLLGYTF. The CDR3 region has the DNA TGCGCCAGCAGCCAAGAGAGCAGTCTCCTTTTAGGCTACACCTTC.

This chain joins TRBV5-1 and TRBJ2-7, with D unresolved. The germline V gene has CDR1 SGHRS and CDR2 YFSETQ. Trimming took 0 bases from V and 3 from J, leaving 10 bases between them. The CDR3 loop spans 14 amino acids. This CDR3 is CASSLDSRVYEQYF. Here the CDR3 DNA reads TGCGCCAGCAGCTTGGACTCAAGGGTCTACGAGCAGTACTTC.

The CDR3: CAISEPGRRETQYF. The CDR3 nucleotides read TGTGCCATCAGTGAACCGGGACGCCGGGAGACCCAGTACTTC. The chain employs TRBV10-3 and TRBJ2-5; D may be TRBD1 or TRBD2 (5 bases each). The length of the CDR3 is 14 residues. Germline V CDR1 and CDR2: ENHRY, SYGVKD. Deletions cut 3 bases from V and 5 bases from J, with 13 bases between.

The gene calls are TRBV6-5 and TRBJ2-3; the match to TRBD2 covers 8 bases. Per the germline V gene, CDR1 is MNHEY and CDR2 is SVGAGI. The junction had 8 bases not matched to a gene; V was cut back by 5 bases and J by 4 bases. This CDR3 contains 15 residues. The CDR3 region has the DNA TGTGCCAGCAGTACCAGGACTAGCAGATCAGATACGCAGTATTTT. It specifies CASSTRTSRSDTQYF.

The rearrangement joins TRBV28 to TRBJ1-1; unclear D gene. Germline CDR1 is MDHEN and CDR2 is SYDVKM. CDR3 length equals 14 residues. The V and J ends lost 6 bases and 0 bases respectively, with 11 bases between them. As DNA, the CDR3 is TGTGCCAGCAGACACCGACCCTTGAACACTGAAGCTTTCTTT. Protein: CASRHRPLNTEAFF.

The CDR3 loop is CASSLGLVVGTGELFF. CDR3 DNA sequence: TGCGCCAGCAGCTTGGGACTAGTGGTGGGGACCGGGGAGCTGTTTTTT. The rearrangement links TRBV5-1 to TRBJ2-2; tentatively, D is TRBD2 (6 bases). Germline CDR1 SGHRS, CDR2 YFSETQ. The CDR3 runs 16 residues. V was pared by 0 bases and J by 5 bases, with 14 bases between.

The V and J genes are TRBV7-2 and TRBJ2-3; D assignment may be TRBD1 or TRBD2 (6 bases each). This CDR3 is built from 13 residues. The germline V gene has CDR1 SGHTA and CDR2 FQGNSA. Trimming pared 6 bases from V and 5 bases from J, leaving 12 bases between. The CDR3: CASRRGVQDTQYF. The CDR3 DNA sequence: TGTGCCAGCAGGAGGGGGGTTCAAGATACGCAGTATTTT.

The rearrangement links TRBV11-3 to TRBJ1-1; D uncertain. V lost 0 bases to trimming and J lost 6 bases, with 11 bases between them. In germline, CDR1 is SGHNT, CDR2 YENEEA. This CDR3 spans 14 amino acids. The CDR3, as DNA: TGTGCCAGCAGCTTAGATGGTAAAGGTGCTGAAGCTTTCTTT. This sequence encodes CASSLDGKGAEAFF.

The chain employs TRBV5-4 and TRBJ2-3; the match to TRBD2 covers 11 bases. This CDR3 contains 16 residues. The germline gives CDR1 SGHNT, CDR2 YYREEE (reference sequence). J lost 0 bases, V lost 4 bases, and 4 bases had no gene match. Written as DNA, the CDR3 is TGTGCCAGCAGCGCGAGACTAGCGGGGAGCACAGATACGCAGTATTTT. Protein: CASSARLAGSTDTQYF.

In its sample, this clone was seen many times. V gene TRBV4-1 combines with J gene TRBJ2-1; 11 nucleotides match TRBD1. The CDR3 is made up of 18 amino acids. The V segment lost 0 bases and the J segment 7 bases; nucleotides outside the gene matches: 11. The germline gives CDR1 MGHRA, CDR2 YSYEKL. The CDR3 bases are TGCGCCAGCAGCCAAGAGGGAACCGGGACAGGGGGTAGGAATGAGCAGTTCTTC. Translating it yields CASSQEGTGTGGRNEQFF.

The chain recombines TRBV7-2 with TRBJ2-3; possible D gene TRBD1, 5 bases. V gave up 3 bases and J gave up 6 bases, with 10 bases separating them. CDR1 and CDR2 (germline): SGHTA, FQGNSA. The CDR3 spans 13 residues. The CDR3 protein is CASSLGKGDTQYF. The CDR3 coding sequence is TGTGCCAGCAGCTTGGGCAAGGGGGATACGCAGTATTTT.

V and J are TRBV6-1 and TRBJ2-5; 7 positions match TRBD2. V dropped 7 bases and J dropped 4; count of bases not matched to a gene: 3. CDR1 MNHNS and CDR2 SASEGT come from the germline V gene. The CDR3 spans 12 residues. The CDR3 reads CASTRGRETQYF. The DNA for the CDR3 is TGTGCCAGCACCCGCGGGAGAGAGACCCAGTACTTC.

The chain joins TRBV7-2 to TRBJ2-5; TRBD2 matches 12 bases. Losses at the gene ends were 3 bases for V and 4 bases for J; bases not matched to a gene: 3. The CDR3 spans 15 residues. Germline V gene sequence: CDR1 SGHTA, CDR2 FQGNSA. The CDR3 sequence is CASSFASGRAETQYF. The CDR3 DNA reads TGTGCCAGCAGCTTTGCTAGCGGGAGGGCAGAGACCCAGTACTTC.

The chain joins TRBV6-5 to TRBJ2-7; D uncertain. V lost 7 bases and J 6 bases, leaving 16 bases between the germline ends. Germline V CDR1 and CDR2: MNHEY, SVGAGI. This CDR3 has 13 residues. This CDR3 reads CASTHPTGAEQYF. CDR3 bases: TGTGCCAGCACTCACCCCACGGGCGCCGAGCAGTACTTC.

The J gene is TRBJ1-1, the V gene TRBV28, with D perhaps TRBD1 (6 bases). Trimming left V 2 bases short and J 3 bases short, with 13 bases between. The germline V gene has CDR1 MDHEN and CDR2 SYDVKM. The CDR3 totals 15 residues. The CDR3 DNA reads TGTGCCAGCAGTTTAGGGGGGGGCGGGTACACTGAAGCTTTCTTT. Translation: CASSLGGGGYTEAFF.

The chain uses TRBV5-1 and TRBJ2-6, with D possibly matching TRBD1 (5 bases). This CDR3 has 15 residues. CDR1 is SGHRS, CDR2 YFSETQ, per germline. Trimming pared 5 bases from V and 1 base from J, leaving 10 bases between. CDR3 DNA: TGCGCCAGCAGGGCAGGGTTGTCTGGGGCCAACGTCCTGACTTTC. Translating gives CASRAGLSGANVLTF.

This sequence joins TRBV7-8 and TRBJ2-7, with D maybe TRBD1 (5 bases). With 3 bases removed from V and 3 bases from J, the gap between germline ends came to 9 bases. Germline CDR1 is SGHVS and CDR2 is FQNEAQ. This CDR3 is 13 amino acids long. In DNA form, the CDR3 reads TGTGCCAGCAGCTTTTCCAGGGACTACGAGCAGTACTTC. Protein sequence: CASSFSRDYEQYF. The whole variable domain, remainder taken from reference TRBV7-8 and TRBJ2-7, is GAGVSQSPRYKVAKRGQDVALRCDPISGHVSLFWYQQALGQGPEFLTYFQNEAQLDKSGLPSDRFFAERPEGSVSTLKIQRTQQEDSAVYLCASSFSRDYEQYFGPGTRLTVT.

The chain carries TRBV30 and TRBJ2-5; D gene ambiguous. V dropped 0 bases and J dropped 3 bases, with 8 bases sitting between them. The CDR3 totals 13 residues. Germline CDR1 and CDR2: GTSNPN and SVGIG (reference sequence). CDR3: CAWSVGGEETQYF. The DNA for the CDR3 is TGTGCCTGGAGTGTCGGCGGAGAAGAGACCCAGTACTTC. Together with reference TRBV30 and TRBJ2-5, the CDR3 gives the full variable domain: SQTIHQWPATLVQPVGSPLSLECTVEGTSNPNLYWYRQAAGRGLQLLFYSVGIGQISSEVPQNLSASRPQDRQFILSSKKLLLSDSGFYLCAWSVGGEETQYFGPGTRLLVL.